These T cell receptor beta chains were read from a single sample in a study of blood T cell repertoires in COVID-19. The table came from immunoSEQ multiplex PCR; TCRdb's copy has only in-frame clones and leaves some out. The profile covers some 490,000 clones, with 70% to 90% appearing a single time and roughly 8.5% taken by the ten largest. Sequencing input: PBMCs or T cells enriched from blood (not recorded which). The receptors stem from a woman aged 55-69 years who had recovered from COVID-19. CDR3s include the opening cysteine and the closing phenylalanine or tryptophan. Each record gives: V gene, clone size, D gene, J gene, CDR3 protein, CDR3 DNA. A D gene is named only where the DNA matches it firmly. Size is stated for part of the rows, as once, few or many counts, or as a class when the clone is expanded.

V: TRBV9; size: -; D: -; J: TRBJ1-1; CDR3: CASRAGEGRGEAFF; DNA: TGTGCCAGCAGGGCGGGGGAGGGTCGAGGTGAAGCTTTCTTT
V: TRBV5-1; size: -; D: TRBD1; J: TRBJ2-1; CDR3: CASGDREYNEQFF; DNA: TGCGCCAGCGGGGACAGGGAATACAATGAGCAGTTCTTC
V: TRBV27; size: -; D: -; J: TRBJ2-7; CDR3: CASSLAFSYEQYF; DNA: TGTGCCAGCAGTTTGGCTTTCTCCTACGAGCAGTACTTC
V: TRBV5-1; size: -; D: -; J: TRBJ1-2; CDR3: CASSSQGRSGPYYGYTF; DNA: TGCGCCAGCAGCTCACAGGGAAGGTCCGGACCGTACTATGGCTACACCTTC
V: TRBV7-9; size: once; D: TRBD1; J: TRBJ1-4; CDR3: CASSFGQGAPTNEKLFF; DNA: TGTGCCAGCAGCTTCGGGCAGGGGGCACCCACTAATGAAAAACTGTTTTTT
V: TRBV24-1; size: -; D: TRBD1; J: TRBJ1-5; CDR3: CATSDNIDRGPQHF; DNA: TGTGCCACCAGTGACAATATAGACAGGGGGCCCCAGCATTTT
V: TRBV3-1/TRBV3-2; size: -; D: -; J: TRBJ1-1; CDR3: CASTLWTRNTEAFF; DNA: TGTGCCAGCACCTTATGGACTAGGAACACTGAAGCTTTCTTT
V: TRBV10-3; size: -; D: TRBD2; J: TRBJ2-3; CDR3: CAISELRTSEADTQYF; DNA: TGTGCCATCAGTGAGTTGAGGACTAGCGAGGCAGATACGCAGTATTTT
V: TRBV15; size: -; D: -; J: TRBJ1-4; CDR3: CATSKKTATNEKLFF; DNA: TGTGCCACCAGCAAAAAAACAGCAACTAATGAAAAACTGTTTTTT
V: TRBV19; size: -; D: -; J: TRBJ1-3; CDR3: CASSPHRASGNTIYF; DNA: TGTGCCAGCTCGCCGCACAGGGCCTCTGGAAACACCATATATTTT
V: TRBV3-1/TRBV3-2; size: -; D: -; J: TRBJ1-4; CDR3: CASSQGSGEKLFF; DNA: TGTGCCAGCAGCCAAGGCTCGGGGGAAAAACTGTTTTTT
V: TRBV4-1; size: -; D: TRBD1; J: TRBJ1-1; CDR3: CASSQDPAGQGCFF; DNA: TGCGCCAGCAGCCAAGATCCTGCGGGACAGGGGTGCTTCTTT
V: TRBV30; size: -; D: TRBD1; J: TRBJ1-4; CDR3: CAWSGTGLRFEKLFF; DNA: TGTGCCTGGAGTGGGACAGGGCTTCGGTTTGAAAAACTGTTTTTT
V: TRBV6-6; size: -; D: -; J: TRBJ1-6; CDR3: CASSYSLFTLHF; DNA: TGTGCCAGCAGTTACTCGTTGTTCACCCTCCACTTT
V: TRBV2; size: -; D: -; J: TRBJ1-5; CDR3: CASRGTSNQPQHF; DNA: TGTGCCAGCAGAGGGACATCTAATCAGCCCCAGCATTTT
V: TRBV24-1; size: once; D: TRBD1; J: TRBJ2-2; CDR3: CATSDYTGTGGTGELFF; DNA: TGTGCCACCAGTGATTATACCGGGACAGGGGGTACGGGGGAGCTGTTTTTT
V: TRBV19; size: -; D: -; J: TRBJ1-6; CDR3: CASSISGGGYSPLHF; DNA: TGTGCCAGTAGTATTAGCGGGGGCGGATATTCACCCCTCCACTTT
V: TRBV9; size: -; D: -; J: TRBJ1-2; CDR3: CASSAAGVYGYTF; DNA: TGTGCCAGCAGTGCCGCCGGGGTCTATGGCTACACCTTC
V: TRBV2; size: -; D: -; J: TRBJ1-1; CDR3: CASSLVNTEAFF; DNA: TGTGCCAGCAGTCTCGTGAACACTGAAGCTTTCTTT
V: TRBV10-3; size: -; D: TRBD2; J: TRBJ2-5; CDR3: CAISRGGLGETQYF; DNA: TGTGCCATCAGTCGGGGGGGACTAGGAGAGACCCAGTACTTC
V: TRBV12-5; size: -; D: TRBD2; J: TRBJ2-1; CDR3: CASGAFGRAHNEQFF; DNA: TGTGCTAGTGGTGCCTTCGGGAGGGCCCACAATGAGCAGTTCTTC
V: TRBV14; size: -; D: -; J: TRBJ1-2; CDR3: CASSAFGGETANYGYTF; DNA: TGTGCCAGCAGCGCTTTCGGGGGTGAGACGGCTAACTATGGCTACACCTTC
V: TRBV7-9; size: -; D: -; J: TRBJ1-1; CDR3: CASSSLFGTEAFF; DNA: TGTGCCAGCAGCTCTCTCTTCGGGACAGAAGCTTTCTTT
V: TRBV7-2; size: -; D: TRBD1; J: TRBJ2-2; CDR3: CASSRDRVVGGELFF; DNA: TGTGCCAGCAGCAGGGACAGGGTGGTTGGCGGGGAGCTGTTTTTT
V: TRBV10-3; size: -; D: TRBD2; J: TRBJ2-7; CDR3: CAISVTSGEQYF; DNA: TGTGCCATCAGTGTTACTAGCGGCGAGCAGTACTTC